One and the same sample provided the 23 T cell receptor beta chains below, sequenced in a study of OX40 agonist ivuxolimab in advanced cancers. Library preparation employed the immunoSEQ multiplex PCR assay. TCRdb limited this immuneACCESS table to in-frame rearrangements with V and J called. A share of clones is missing; checked studies link under half to unresolved V genes, and the rest is unexplained. For this sample there are under 40,000 clones; 60% to 85% appear just once. About 12% of the sample goes to the ten largest clones. The input for sequencing was CD4+ or CD8+ T cells sorted from blood, taken in a trial of the OX40 agonist ivuxolimab. Source of these receptors: an adult with an advanced solid tumor such as melanoma, head and neck, liver or kidney cancer.

In this sample, this clone is medium-sized. This rearrangement joins TRBV5-1 to TRBJ1-1, with D possibly matching TRBD1 (5 bases). Per germline, CDR1 SGHRS and CDR2 YFSETQ. The CDR3 is made up of 13 amino acids. The ends were cut back, 1 base at V and 8 bases at J, with 12 bases in the middle. The CDR3 DNA reads TGCGCCAGCAGCTTGAGGGTTGAGGGGGAAGCTTTCTTT. Its protein product is CASSLRVEGEAFF.

CDR3: CASRPGLAGGPGTDTQYF. The CDR3, as DNA: TGTGCCAGCAGACCCGGACTAGCGGGAGGGCCGGGGACAGATACGCAGTATTTT. The chain is built from TRBV27 and TRBJ2-3, with TRBD2 matching over 15 bases. The germline V gene has CDR1 MNHEY and CDR2 SMNVEV (reference sequence). Trimming cost V 6 bases and J 3 bases; bases outside gene matches: 10. The length of the CDR3 is 18 residues.

J is TRBJ2-5 and V is TRBV27; D may be TRBD1 (6 bases). V was pared by 3 bases and J by 2 bases, with 7 bases between. Germline V gives CDR1 MNHEY, CDR2 SMNVEV (reference sequence). The CDR3 has 13 amino acids. The CDR3: CASSFGQQETQYF. The CDR3 nucleotides read TGTGCCAGCAGTTTCGGACAGCAAGAGACCCAGTACTTC.

This chain's CDR3 is CASSLRSGRGSYYEQYF. CDR3 nucleotides: TGTGCCAGCAGCCTCCGGAGCGGGAGGGGGAGCTACTACGAGCAGTACTTC. The rearrangement joins TRBV13 to TRBJ2-7; 10 bases fit TRBD2. The germline V gene encodes CDR1 PRHDT and CDR2 FYEKMQ (reference sequence). The CDR3 covers 17 residues. V dropped 5 bases and J dropped 3; count of bases not matched to a gene: 13.

The chain couples TRBV14 to TRBJ1-1, with D unclear. The germline V gene has CDR1 SGHDN and CDR2 FVKESK. Trimming left V 0 bases short and J 3 bases short, with 17 bases between. The CDR3 extends over 17 amino acids. CDR3 sequence: CASSQDTAGNPDTEAFF. The CDR3 coding sequence is TGTGCCAGCAGCCAAGATACGGCAGGCAATCCCGACACTGAAGCTTTCTTT.

The genes are TRBV5-1 and TRBJ2-7; D may be TRBD1 or TRBD2 (5 bases each). In germline, CDR1 is SGHRS, CDR2 YFSETQ. The CDR3 sequence is 14 residues long. Trimming removed 0 bases at V and 1 base at J, with 8 bases between. The CDR3: CASSLVEGSYEQYF. The CDR3 DNA follows: TGCGCCAGCAGCTTGGTAGAGGGGTCCTACGAGCAGTACTTC.

The V gene is TRBV6-5, the J gene TRBJ1-1; a weak D match, TRBD1 (5 bases). V dropped 6 bases and J dropped 11 bases, with 19 bases sitting between them. This CDR3 is 13 amino acids long. Germline V lookup: CDR1 MNHEY, CDR2 SVGAGI. The CDR3 DNA follows: TGTGCCAGCAGCCCCTTAGGCAGGGCTGGGGCTTTCTTT. Amino acids: CASSPLGRAGAFF.

The V and J genes are TRBV6-1 and TRBJ1-5; D uncertain. Between the trimmed V and J ends, which lost 3 bases and 3 bases, there was a span of 12 bases. The CDR3 is 15 amino acids. Looked up from germline, CDR1 is MNHNS and CDR2 is SASEGT. DNA of the CDR3: TGTGCCAGCAGTGACTCCGACACCTCCAATCAGCCCCAGCATTTT. It is translated as CASSDSDTSNQPQHF.

Here the CDR3 reads CATSPQGRYAEAFF. In nucleotides, the CDR3 is TGTGCCACCTCGCCGCAGGGCCGGTACGCTGAAGCTTTCTTT. V gene TRBV25-1 combines with J gene TRBJ1-1, with D perhaps matching TRBD1 (5 bases). This CDR3 is built from 14 residues. From germline, CDR1 is MGHDK and CDR2 SYGVNS. Between the trimmed V and J ends, which lost 10 bases and 6 bases, there was a span of 21 bases.

In nucleotides, the CDR3 is TGCGCCAGCAGCTTGGGCGGAACCTACGAGCAGTACTTC. This codes for CASSLGGTYEQYF. The V gene is TRBV5-1, the J gene TRBJ2-7, with D unresolved. CDR1 and CDR2 from the germline V gene are SGHRS and YFSETQ. The germline V and J ends were trimmed by 0 bases and 2 bases, with 6 bases remaining between them. CDR3 length: 13 amino acids.

J is TRBJ2-4 and V is TRBV7-9, with D uncertain. The germline V gene has CDR1 SEHNR and CDR2 FQNEAQ (reference sequence). The V end was cut by 1 base, the J end by 0 bases, with 4 bases between. The CDR3 runs 14 residues. CDR3 loop: CASSLGGAKNIQYF. In DNA form, the CDR3 reads TGTGCCAGCAGCTTAGGTGGAGCCAAAAACATTCAGTACTTC.

Here the CDR3 reads CASSPRTQETQYF. The DNA for the CDR3 is TGTGCCAGCAGCCCCCGGACCCAAGAGACCCAGTACTTC. The genes are TRBV7-2 and TRBJ2-5; the D is unclear. Between the trimmed V and J ends, which lost 5 bases and 1 base, there was a span of 8 bases. Germline values: CDR1 SGHTA, CDR2 FQGNSA. This CDR3 has 13 amino acids.

The chain couples TRBV27 to TRBJ1-4; no clear D gene. This CDR3 spans 13 amino acids. Per germline, CDR1 MNHEY and CDR2 SMNVEV (reference sequence). Trimming removed 5 bases from V and 10 bases from J, with 14 bases in between. The CDR3 region is CASSPGPRGKLFF. For the CDR3, the DNA is TGTGCCAGCAGTCCCGGACCTCGAGGAAAACTGTTTTTT.

On this clone: The junction shows a germline mismatch at one end, possibly a read error. This chain connects TRBV6-1 to TRBJ2-1; D unclear. The CDR3 consists of 14 residues. Germline V gives CDR1 MNHNS, CDR2 SASEGT. CDR3: CASREGSLFGEQFF. The CDR3 bases are TGTGCCAGCAGGGAAGGCAGTCTCTTCGGTGAGCAGTTCTTC.

CDR3 protein: CASSLAGQGVMEQYF. CDR3 sequence (DNA): TGTGCCAGCAGCTTAGCCGGACAGGGAGTTATGGAGCAGTACTTC. This rearrangement joins TRBV7-2 to TRBJ2-7; 8 bases align to TRBD1. The J segment lost 7 bases and the V segment lost 0 bases, leaving 8 bases of the junction unmatched. Germline values: CDR1 SGHTA, CDR2 FQGNSA. CDR3 length: 15 residues.

The chain uses TRBV11-3 and TRBJ2-1; D possibly matches TRBD1 or TRBD2 (6 bases each). The germline V gene encodes CDR1 SGHNT and CDR2 YENEEA. The CDR3 totals 12 residues. V was trimmed by 6 bases and J by 8 bases, leaving 11 bases between them. CDR3 in amino acids: CASSRGPDEQFF. CDR3 DNA: TGTGCCAGCAGTCGGGGGCCCGATGAGCAGTTCTTC.

Written as DNA, the CDR3 is TGTGCCAGCAGCTTAGAACAAACTAGCGGGAGGGCTGGGCAGTACTTC. Translation: CASSLEQTSGRAGQYF. The V gene is TRBV7-8, the J gene TRBJ2-7; 13 positions match TRBD2. The CDR3 is 16 amino acids. Germline V lookup: CDR1 SGHVS, CDR2 FQNEAQ. V lost 1 base and J lost 9; bases outside the gene matches: 9. Filled out from reference TRBV7-8 and TRBJ2-7, the complete variable domain reads GAGVSQSPRYKVAKRGQDVALRCDPISGHVSLFWYQQALGQGPEFLTYFQNEAQLDKSGLPSDRFFAERPEGSVSTLKIQRTQQEDSAVYLCASSLEQTSGRAGQYFGPGTRLTVT.

The chain carries TRBV5-1 and TRBJ1-6; D is unclear. Germline V lookup: CDR1 SGHRS, CDR2 YFSETQ. The CDR3 runs to 14 residues. V shed 0 bases and J shed 10 bases, with 11 bases lying between them. Here the CDR3 DNA reads TGCGCCAGCAGCTTGGAGCGGGGAGACTCACCCCTCCACTTT. Translation gives CASSLERGDSPLHF.

The chain has TRBV28 and TRBJ1-3; D remains ambiguous. Trimming shortened V by 5 bases and J by 0 bases, and 14 bases separated the two germline ends. Germline assignment: CDR1 MDHEN and CDR2 SYDVKM. The CDR3 consists of 16 residues. The CDR3 loop is CASSRGEGLSGNTIYF. The CDR3 DNA follows: TGTGCCAGCAGTCGCGGAGAAGGGCTCTCTGGAAACACCATATATTTT.

This clone was counted once. One junction end does not reproduce the germline sequence, and a read error may be involved. The chain carries TRBV7-8 and TRBJ2-7; 8 nucleotides agree with TRBD1. Germline V lookup: CDR1 SGHVS, CDR2 FQNEAQ. This CDR3 has 13 amino acids. Here the CDR3 DNA reads TGTGCCAGCAGCTTATCTCAGGACAGGGCGAAGAACTTC. This gives the protein CASSLSQDRAKNF.

The chain carries TRBV5-1 and TRBJ2-7; perhaps D is TRBD1 or TRBD2 (6 bases each). V was shortened by 1 base and J by 5 bases, with 10 bases between the two germline ends. This CDR3 region has 13 residues. Germline V gene lookup returns CDR1 SGHRS and CDR2 YFSETQ. Written as DNA, the CDR3 is TGCGCCAGCAGCTTGCCGGGGGCTAACGAGCAGTACTTC. Protein sequence: CASSLPGANEQYF.

This chain links TRBV2 with TRBJ2-5; TRBD1 agrees at 8 bases. Per germline, CDR1 SNHLY and CDR2 FYNNEI. The V gene end was trimmed by 8 bases and the J gene end by 0 bases; junction bases not matched to a gene: 2. The CDR3 is made up of 13 amino acids. This chain's CDR3 is CASDRGDQETQYF. As DNA, the CDR3 is TGTGCCAGCGACAGGGGCGACCAAGAGACCCAGTACTTC.

V and J are TRBV18 and TRBJ2-7; 7 nucleotides match TRBD2. CDR1 is KGHSH, CDR2 LQKENI, per germline. The junction had 4 bases not matched to a gene; V was cut back by 5 bases and J by 6 bases. The CDR3 extends over 12 amino acids. The CDR3 loop is CASSYSGTEQYF. The DNA for the CDR3 is TGTGCCAGCTCATACAGCGGGACCGAGCAGTACTTC.